Shown below are 18 T cell receptor beta chains from a single sample sequenced in a study of blood T cells in healthy people across ages. Through a sample-barcoded 5' primer and a J-beta primer mix, a second PCR was run for roughly 6 to 11 cycles. One entry per CDR3 protein, called by TCRdb with MiXCR from the 5' RACE reads. The top ten hold 15% to 19% of the sample, which has hundreds of thousands of distinct CDR3 sequences, under 30% seen once. Sequenced sample: blood. These receptors came from a woman aged 80 or older in good health.

The chain couples TRBV18 to TRBJ1-2; no reliable D call. The CDR3 spans 13 residues. Germline V gives CDR1 KGHSH, CDR2 LQKENI. Trimming shortened V by 2 bases and J by 11 bases, and 15 bases separated the two germline ends. CDR3 sequence reads: CASSPRAAEEYTF. The CDR3 DNA reads as TGTGCCAGCTCACCAAGGGCCGCCGAGGAGTACACCTTC.

This clonotype occurred a few times. Given a much more abundant clone one base away, this may be a read error. J is TRBJ2-7 and V is TRBV5-1; TRBD2 is a possible D gene (6 bases). The J call may be in error: the DNA end matches TRBJ2-5 better. CDR3 length equals 14 residues. Per the germline V gene, CDR1 is SGHRS and CDR2 is YFSETQ. The CDR3 sequence: CASRANGGVETQYF. The CDR3 coding sequence is TGCGCCAGCAGGGCGAACGGGGGAGTGGAGACCCAGTACTTC.

The chain has TRBV7-3 and TRBJ2-1; TRBD2 agrees at 8 bases. V lost 0 bases and J lost 5; bases outside the gene matches: 6. This CDR3 region has 16 residues. The V gene's germline CDR1 is SGHTA and CDR2 FQGTGA. The CDR3 loop reads CASSLTAGEANNEQFF. The CDR3 DNA sequence: TGTGCCAGCAGCTTAACAGCGGGAGAAGCCAACAATGAGCAGTTCTTC.

For this clonotype: The junction departs from the called germline gene at one end, perhaps through a read error. The chain recombines TRBV11-1 with TRBJ2-2; D could derive from TRBD1 or TRBD2 (5 bases each). The CDR3 consists of 14 residues. Looked up from germline, CDR1 is SGHAT and CDR2 is FQDESV (reference sequence). The chain's CDR3 is CASSYRTLTGERFF. The CDR3, as DNA: TGTGCCAGCAGCTACCGGACACTCACCGGGGAGCGGTTTTTT. Full variable domain (remainder filled in from reference TRBV11-1 and TRBJ2-2): EAEVAQSPRYKITEKSQAVAFWCDPISGHATLYWYRQILGQGPELLVQFQDESVVDDSQLPKDRFSAERLKGVDSTLKIQPAELGDSAMYLCASSYRTLTGERFFGEGSRLTVL.

This clonotype occurred many times. J is TRBJ1-1 and V is TRBV5-1, with D unresolved. Germline V gene sequence: CDR1 SGHRS, CDR2 YFSETQ. The ends were cut back, 4 bases at V and 2 bases at J, with 9 bases in the middle. There are 13 residues in the CDR3. DNA of the CDR3: TGCGCCAGCAGCACCGGACGAAACACTGAAGCTTTCTTT. It yields the protein CASSTGRNTEAFF. Filled out from reference TRBV5-1 and TRBJ1-1, the complete variable domain reads KAGVTQTPRYLIKTRGQQVTLSCSPISGHRSVSWYQQTPGQGLQFLFEYFSETQRNKGNFPGRFSGRQFSNSRSEMNVSTLELGDSALYLCASSTGRNTEAFFGQGTRLTVV.

This clonotype was detected many times. V gene TRBV10-3 combines with J gene TRBJ1-4, with 8 bases identical to TRBD1. The ends lost 3 bases at V and 14 bases at J; junction bases unmatched: 8. The length of the CDR3 is 13 residues. Germline-derived CDR1 and CDR2 are ENHRY and SYGVKD. CDR3 region: CAISDISRDRLFF. The DNA for the CDR3 is TGTGCCATCAGTGATATTTCCCGGGACAGGCTGTTTTTT.

This clonotype was found many times. The chain recombines TRBV10-3 with TRBJ1-2; D gene ambiguous. The CDR3 loop spans 13 amino acids. V gave up 6 bases and J gave up 6 bases, with 14 bases separating them. Germline V gene lookup returns CDR1 ENHRY and CDR2 SYGVKD. Here the CDR3 reads CAIRAGGGDGYTF. The CDR3 DNA sequence: TGTGCCATCAGGGCCGGAGGAGGAGATGGCTACACCTTC.

V usage is TRBV18 and J usage is TRBJ1-2; D is undetermined. CDR1 is KGHSH, CDR2 LQKENI, per germline. CDR3 length: 16 amino acids. Between the trimmed V and J ends, which lost 0 bases and 4 bases, there was a span of 15 bases. This CDR3 is CASSPPLGSGSYGYTF. The DNA for the CDR3 is TGTGCCAGCTCACCACCGCTGGGGAGCGGGAGCTATGGCTACACCTTC.

This clonotype was counted at least ten times. The V call is TRBV5-1, the J call TRBJ2-5, with 7 bases aligning to TRBD1. J gave up 3 bases and V 3 bases, and 5 bases lay outside the gene matches. Germline V CDR1 and CDR2: SGHRS, YFSETQ. The CDR3 is made up of 14 amino acids. The CDR3 reads CASSSRDRKETQYF. CDR3 nucleotide sequence: TGCGCCAGCAGCTCCCGGGACAGAAAAGAGACCCAGTACTTC. Full variable domain (remainder filled in from reference TRBV5-1 and TRBJ2-5): KAGVTQTPRYLIKTRGQQVTLSCSPISGHRSVSWYQQTPGQGLQFLFEYFSETQRNKGNFPGRFSGRQFSNSRSEMNVSTLELGDSALYLCASSSRDRKETQYFGPGTRLLVL.

This chain uses TRBV2 with TRBJ1-1; 7 nucleotides agree with TRBD1. V shed 8 bases and J 1 base; nucleotides not matched to a gene: 7. CDR1 is SNHLY, CDR2 FYNNEI, per germline. This CDR3 spans 14 amino acids. The DNA for the CDR3 is TGTGCCAGCCGGATAGGGGACAGGAACACTGAAGCTTTCTTT. It specifies CASRIGDRNTEAFF.

The chain carries TRBV15 and TRBJ2-1; the D gene is possibly TRBD2 (6 bases). The CDR3 runs to 16 residues. Germline V CDR1 and CDR2: LNHNV, YYDKDF (reference sequence). The V gene lost 2 bases and the J gene lost 0 bases, with 11 bases spanning the gap. The CDR3 loop is CATSRQVAASYNEQFF. CDR3 bases: TGTGCCACCAGCAGACAGGTAGCGGCCTCCTACAATGAGCAGTTCTTC.

This clonotype has only a few counts. The chain is built from TRBV4-1 and TRBJ1-5; D may be TRBD1 (6 bases). The V end was cut by 4 bases, the J end by 9 bases, with 22 bases between. The CDR3 is 16 amino acids. CDR1 and CDR2 (germline): MGHRA, YSYEKL. The CDR3 region is CASSPVQGHPPLPQHF. Here the CDR3 DNA reads TGCGCCAGCAGCCCCGTTCAGGGACACCCACCTTTGCCCCAGCATTTT.

This clonotype was detected many times. This chain connects TRBV7-2 to TRBJ2-7, with D unresolved. CDR1 SGHTA and CDR2 FQGNSA come from the germline V gene. Trimming left V 5 bases short and J 2 bases short, with 16 bases between. CDR3 size: 15 residues. CDR3 residues: CASSLGYQAAYEQYF. CDR3 in DNA: TGTGCCAGCAGCCTAGGATATCAGGCGGCCTACGAGCAGTACTTC. The full variable domain, rest sourced from reference TRBV7-2 and TRBJ2-7, is GAGVSQSPSNKVTEKGKDVELRCDPISGHTALYWYRQSLGQGLEFLIYFQGNSAPDKSGLPSDRFSAERTGGSVSTLTIQRTQQEDSAVYLCASSLGYQAAYEQYFGPGTRLTVT.

Regarding this clonotype: Compared with germline, one end of the junction differs, possibly owing to a read error. The chain combines TRBV29-1 with TRBJ1-1; TRBD1 aligns across 11 bases. Germline CDR1 is SQVTM and CDR2 is ANQGSEA. This CDR3 is built from 17 residues. The CDR3 DNA is TGTAGCGTTAGTGTAGGGACAGGGGGTTTTTTGAACACTGAAGCTTTCTTT. Protein: CSVSVGTGGFLNTEAFF.

Many counts were recorded for this clonotype. The CDR3 loop reads CSVTGTNGYTF. CDR3 sequence (DNA): TGCAGCGTCACCGGGACTAATGGCTACACCTTC. The V call is TRBV29-1, the J call TRBJ1-2; TRBD1 might be the D (5 bases). V lost 6 bases, J lost 6 bases, and 11 bases lay in between. The CDR3 is 11 residues long. Germline CDR1 reads SQVTM; CDR2 reads ANQGSEA.

This clonotype was picked up many times. The rearrangement joins TRBV20-1 to TRBJ2-5; 9 bases agree with TRBD2. From germline, CDR1 is DFQATT and CDR2 SNEGSKA (reference sequence). This CDR3 spans 16 amino acids. Losses at the gene ends were 1 base for V and 5 bases for J; bases not matched to a gene: 11. CDR3 residues: CSARVAAGGSGETQYF. The DNA for the CDR3 is TGCAGTGCTAGAGTGGCAGCGGGGGGATCAGGGGAGACCCAGTACTTC.

The chain couples TRBV5-1 to TRBJ1-1; 7 nucleotides align to TRBD1. V lost 5 bases to trimming and J lost 1 base; unmatched junction nucleotides: 2. In germline, CDR1 is SGHRS, CDR2 YFSETQ. The CDR3 totals 13 residues. The CDR3 DNA sequence: TGCGCCAGCAGGACAGGGACGAACACTGAAGCTTTCTTT. This codes for CASRTGTNTEAFF. The full variable domain, rest sourced from reference TRBV5-1 and TRBJ1-1, is KAGVTQTPRYLIKTRGQQVTLSCSPISGHRSVSWYQQTPGQGLQFLFEYFSETQRNKGNFPGRFSGRQFSNSRSEMNVSTLELGDSALYLCASRTGTNTEAFFGQGTRLTVV.

This clonotype appeared many times. The chain has TRBV12-3 or TRBV12-4 and TRBJ2-5; 12 nucleotides agree with TRBD1. The J call may not be correct, given that the DNA end is closer to TRBJ2-7. CDR3 length equals 15 residues. In DNA, the CDR3 is TGTGCCAGCAGACCCACCGGGACAGGGGGCAGCGAGCAGTACTTC. The encoded protein is CASRPTGTGGSEQYF.